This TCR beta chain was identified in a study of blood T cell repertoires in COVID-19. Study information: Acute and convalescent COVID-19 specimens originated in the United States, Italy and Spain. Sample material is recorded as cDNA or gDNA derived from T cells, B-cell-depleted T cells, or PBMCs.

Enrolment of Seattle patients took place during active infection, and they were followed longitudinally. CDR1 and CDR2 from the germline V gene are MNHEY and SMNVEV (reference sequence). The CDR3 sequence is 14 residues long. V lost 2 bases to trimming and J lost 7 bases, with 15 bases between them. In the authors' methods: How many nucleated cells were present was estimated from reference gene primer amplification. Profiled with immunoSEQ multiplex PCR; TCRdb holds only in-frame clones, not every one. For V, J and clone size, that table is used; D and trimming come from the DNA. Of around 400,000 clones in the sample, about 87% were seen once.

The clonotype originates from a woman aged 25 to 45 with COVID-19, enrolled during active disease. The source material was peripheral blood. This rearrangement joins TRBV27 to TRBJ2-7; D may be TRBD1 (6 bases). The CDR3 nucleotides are TGTGCCAGCAGTTTAGTCACAGGGTCTGAGGAGCAGTACTTC. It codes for CASSLVTGSEEQYF.